The rows below give T cell receptor beta chains drawn from one sample of a study of T cells in Graves' hyperthyroidism and ophthalmopathy. TCRdb passed the multiplex PCR reads through MiXCR, listing each CDR3 protein once. This table holds nearly 250,000 distinct CDR3 sequences, about 16% found once. The specimen sequenced was blood. The receptors shown here come from a woman aged 18-30 years with Graves' ophthalmopathy. The CDR3 runs from the conserved cysteine through the conserved F or W. The D gene is left open where the match is weak. Expanded clones get a size class; other rows say once, few or many, or leave the size out.

D gene	CDR3 length	J gene	clone size	V gene	CDR3 protein	CDR3 DNA
-	14	TRBJ1-2	few	TRBV3-1	CASSWGGGSYGYTF	TGTGCCAGCAGCTGGGGGGGAGGGAGCTATGGCTACACCTTC
TRBD1	13	TRBJ1-2	many	TRBV12-3/TRBV12-4	CASSTYRGDGYTF	TGTGCCAGCAGTACGTACAGGGGGGATGGCTACACCTTC
-	12	TRBJ1-2	many	TRBV20-1	CSATDGNYGYTF	TGCAGTGCTACGGACGGAAACTATGGCTACACCTTC
-	14	TRBJ2-7	many	TRBV4-1	CASSQDAAFYEQYF	TGCGCCAGCAGCCAAGATGCGGCTTTCTACGAGCAGTACTTC
-	14	TRBJ2-3	-	TRBV30	CAWRPGSMTDTQYF	TGTGCCTGGAGGCCCGGGAGTATGACAGATACGCAGTATTTT
TRBD1	15	TRBJ1-1	few	TRBV5-1	CASSLVGTGGDEAFF	TGCGCCAGCAGCTTGGTGGGGACAGGTGGGGATGAAGCTTTCTTT
TRBD2	20	TRBJ2-3	-	TRBV27	CASSFETSGSGTGGTDTQYF	TGTGCCAGCAGTTTTGAGACTAGCGGGAGTGGGACCGGGGGCACAGATACGCAGTATTTT
TRBD1	16	TRBJ1-1	few	TRBV6-5	CASSYGTGMGNTEAFF	TGTGCCAGCAGTTACGGGACAGGGATGGGGAACACTGAAGCTTTCTTT
-	13	TRBJ1-1	many	TRBV10-3	CAISTTRGTEAFF	TGTGCCATCAGCACGACCCGGGGCACTGAAGCTTTCTTT
TRBD1	15	TRBJ2-5	many	TRBV18	CASSPRQGIQETQYF	TGTGCCAGCTCACCTCGACAGGGCATTCAGGAGACCCAGTACTTC
-	13	TRBJ2-7	-	TRBV4-3	CASSLTRAGEQYF	TGCGCCAGCAGCCTCACTCGGGCCGGCGAGCAGTACTTC
TRBD2	17	TRBJ2-3	-	TRBV7-2	CASSQSGGSPSTDTQYF	TGTGCCAGCAGCCAGAGCGGGGGTTCCCCTAGCACAGATACGCAGTATTTT
TRBD1	16	TRBJ2-7	-	TRBV2	CASSEMPGTGGYEQYF	TGTGCCAGCAGTGAAATGCCGGGGACAGGGGGATACGAGCAGTACTTC
TRBD1	14	TRBJ1-2	-	TRBV6-1	CASSPEGQGYGYTF	TGTGCCAGCAGTCCCGAGGGACAGGGCTATGGCTACACCTTC
-	16	TRBJ2-3	-	TRBV20-1	CSARADQRPSTDTQYF	TGCAGTGCTAGAGCAGACCAGCGGCCGTCCACAGATACGCAGTATTTT
TRBD2	17	TRBJ2-2	many	TRBV27	CASSPHPGSGGGGELFF	TGTGCCAGCAGTCCCCACCCGGGTAGCGGGGGGGGCGGGGAGCTGTTTTTT
-	13	TRBJ2-1	-	TRBV20-1	CSAATGTYNEQFF	TGCAGTGCGGCGACAGGTACCTACAATGAGCAGTTCTTC
-	14	TRBJ2-2	many	TRBV9	CASSVATDPGELFF	TGTGCCAGCAGCGTAGCTACCGATCCCGGGGAGCTGTTTTTT
-	16	TRBJ2-2	few	TRBV7-6	CASSLGAGVNTGELFF	TGTGCCAGCAGCTTAGGGGCAGGGGTCAACACCGGGGAGCTGTTTTTT
TRBD2	18	TRBJ2-2	-	TRBV19	CASSQVLGLAGWAGELFF	TGTGCCAGTAGTCAAGTTCTGGGACTAGCGGGCTGGGCCGGGGAGCTGTTTTTT
-	14	TRBJ1-1	many	TRBV19	CASSIGSMNTEAFF	TGTGCCAGTAGTATTGGGTCGATGAACACTGAAGCTTTCTTT
-	11	TRBJ1-1	many	TRBV19	CASTSYTEAFF	TGTGCCAGTACCTCTTACACTGAAGCTTTCTTT
-	14	TRBJ2-1	many	TRBV6-1	CASSVIGASNEQFF	TGTGCCAGCAGTGTAATAGGGGCGAGCAATGAGCAGTTCTTC
-	15	TRBJ1-5	many	TRBV2	CASSEAGDGNQPQHF	TGTGCCAGCAGTGAGGCAGGGGACGGCAATCAGCCCCAGCATTTT
-	19	TRBJ2-6	-	TRBV5-1	CATDSEQREPSSGANVLTF	TGCGCCACCGACTCAGAACAGAGGGAACCAAGCTCTGGGGCCAACGTCCTGACTTTC